Below, 13 T cell receptor beta chains from the same sample are listed, as sequenced in a study of cytomegalovirus exposure and HLA in healthy donors. It was with 60 Vbeta and 13 Jbeta primers that the PCR ran. Measured with immunoSEQ multiplex PCR; TCRdb has only the in-frame clones, and not every one. The top ten clones hold 5.8% of a sample with approximately 100,000 clones, about three quarters of them seen once. Sequencing was carried out using PBMCs. The receptors were sampled from a man aged 60 to 69 in good health and CMV-seropositive.

There are a few counts of this clone. The rearrangement joins TRBV6-1 to TRBJ1-4; 10 bases map to TRBD1. This CDR3 comprises 16 residues. V was pared by 0 bases and J by 8 bases, with 6 bases of the junction left unmatched. CDR1 MNHNS and CDR2 SASEGT come from the germline V gene. The CDR3 DNA is TGTGCCAGCAGTGAAGCGCCCGGGACAGGGGACGAAAAACTGTTTTTT. Its protein is CASSEAPGTGDEKLFF.

This sequence joins TRBV12-5 and TRBJ2-7; 10 bases fit TRBD1. After removal of 5 bases from V and 6 bases from J, the junction contained 4 bases not matched to a gene. CDR3 size: 13 residues. CDR1 and CDR2 (germline): LGHNT, FRNRAP. CDR3 sequence (DNA): TGTGCTAGTGGTGGGACAGGGGCGGCCGAGCAGTACTTC. It is translated as CASGGTGAAEQYF. The complete variable domain, with remaining parts taken from reference TRBV12-5 and TRBJ2-7, reads DARVTQTPRHKVTEMGQEVTMRCQPILGHNTVFWYRQTMMQGLELLAYFRNRAPLDDSGMPKDRFSAEMPDATLATLKIQPSEPRDSAVYFCASGGTGAAEQYFGPGTRLTVT.

This CDR3 reads CASSENRGNTIYF. The CDR3 nucleotides read TGTGCCAGCAGTGAAAATCGGGGAAACACCATATATTTT. The chain combines TRBV6-1 with TRBJ1-3; unclear D gene. The length of the CDR3 is 13 residues. Germline lookup yields CDR1 MNHNS and CDR2 SASEGT. V was shortened by 2 bases and J by 4 bases, with 6 bases between the two germline ends.

This clone was counted between two and nine times. The chain is built from TRBV4-1 and TRBJ2-2; no reliable D call. V lost 3 bases, J lost 8 bases, and 16 bases lay in between. The germline V gene encodes CDR1 MGHRA and CDR2 YSYEKL. The length of the CDR3 is 15 residues. The CDR3 sequence: CASSQIGFRLGELFF. As DNA, the CDR3 is TGCGCCAGCAGCCAGATCGGGTTTAGGCTAGGGGAGCTGTTTTTT.

The chain links TRBV30 to TRBJ1-2, with 11 bases identical to TRBD1. This CDR3 spans 15 amino acids. V gave up 2 bases and J gave up 4 bases; unmatched junction bases: 6. The germline V gene encodes CDR1 GTSNPN and CDR2 SVGIG (reference sequence). Here the CDR3 DNA reads TGTGCCTGGAGTCTCGGACAGGGGGCTTTCTATGGCTACACCTTC. It encodes CAWSLGQGAFYGYTF.

The chain carries TRBV7-2 and TRBJ2-7; possible D gene TRBD1, 5 bases. The V gene lost 1 base and the J gene lost 3 bases, with 13 bases spanning the gap. From germline, CDR1 is SGHTA and CDR2 FQGNSA. The CDR3 consists of 15 residues. The CDR3 sequence is CASSLEGAFGYEQYF. The CDR3 coding sequence is TGTGCCAGCAGCTTAGAAGGGGCATTCGGCTACGAGCAGTACTTC.

The chain couples TRBV10-1 to TRBJ2-3, with TRBD1 matching 8 bases. V lost 10 bases, J lost 2 bases, and 14 bases stayed unmatched. Germline loops: CDR1 WNHNN, CDR2 SYGVQD (reference sequence). The CDR3 has 16 amino acids. The CDR3 DNA sequence: TGCGCCACCTTTCCGCAGGGGGCGCGGGTCACAGATACGCAGTATTTT. The encoded protein is CATFPQGARVTDTQYF.

V is TRBV11-2 and J is TRBJ2-3, with D maybe TRBD2 (6 bases). This CDR3 comprises 14 residues. Germline CDR1 reads SGHAT; CDR2 reads FQNNGV. V lost 8 bases and J lost 0, with 12 bases in between. In nucleotides, the CDR3 is TGTGCCAGCCAGAGCGGGTTTAGCACAGATACGCAGTATTTT. This translates into CASQSGFSTDTQYF.

This clone was counted between two and nine times. The chain joins TRBV7-3 to TRBJ2-7, with a tentative D call TRBD1 (5 bases). Germline lookup yields CDR1 SGHTA and CDR2 FQGTGA. V lost 2 bases and J lost 2, with 10 bases in between. This CDR3 contains 14 residues. The CDR3 coding sequence is TGTGCCAGCAGCTTACTCCAGGGCACCTACGAGCAGTACTTC. It is translated as CASSLLQGTYEQYF. The variable domain in full, completed from reference TRBV7-3 and TRBJ2-7, reads GAGVSQTPSNKVTEKGKYVELRCDPISGHTALYWYRQSLGQGPEFLIYFQGTGAADDSGLPNDRFFAVRPEGSVSTLKIQRTERGDSAVYLCASSLLQGTYEQYFGPGTRLTVT.

In this sample, this clone turned up a few times. The V gene is TRBV4-1, the J gene TRBJ1-2; 9 positions agree with TRBD1. V dropped 1 base and J dropped 3; count of bases not matched to a gene: 6. Germline-derived CDR1 and CDR2 are MGHRA and YSYEKL. CDR3 size: 16 residues. CDR3 in DNA: TGCGCCAGCAGCCAAGCCGGGACAGGGAGAGACTATGGCTACACCTTC. Its translation: CASSQAGTGRDYGYTF.

This clone has a handful of counts. The rearrangement joins TRBV7-6 to TRBJ2-7; D might be TRBD1 (5 bases). The CDR3 is made up of 17 amino acids. V was trimmed by 0 bases and J by 0 bases, leaving 15 bases between them. Germline-derived CDR1 and CDR2 are SGHVS and FNYEAQ. DNA of the CDR3: TGTGCCAGCAGCTTAGCCTCTGACAGCCGAAGCTCCTACGAGCAGTACTTC. Its protein product is CASSLASDSRSSYEQYF. Full variable domain (remainder filled in from reference TRBV7-6 and TRBJ2-7): GAGVSQSPRYKVTKRGQDVALRCDPISGHVSLYWYRQALGQGPEFLTYFNYEAQQDKSGLPNDRFSAERPEGSISTLTIQRTEQRDSAMYRCASSLASDSRSSYEQYFGPGTRLTVT.

The chain combines TRBV7-6 with TRBJ2-3; the D gene is possibly TRBD2 (6 bases). V was cut by 5 bases and J by 0 bases, with 12 bases left in between. This CDR3 has 15 amino acids. Germline V CDR1 and CDR2: SGHVS, FNYEAQ. The CDR3 nucleotides are TGTGCCAGCAGCCTCGGGACTGCAAGCACAGATACGCAGTATTTT. As protein: CASSLGTASTDTQYF.

The chain joins TRBV5-4 to TRBJ2-5, with a tentative D call TRBD1 (6 bases). V gave up 4 bases and J gave up 2 bases, with 12 bases separating them. The CDR3 has 14 residues. CDR1 and CDR2 from the germline V gene are SGHNT and YYREEE (reference sequence). The CDR3: CASSTTGHQETQYF. CDR3 sequence (DNA): TGTGCCAGCAGCACTACAGGGCATCAAGAGACCCAGTACTTC.